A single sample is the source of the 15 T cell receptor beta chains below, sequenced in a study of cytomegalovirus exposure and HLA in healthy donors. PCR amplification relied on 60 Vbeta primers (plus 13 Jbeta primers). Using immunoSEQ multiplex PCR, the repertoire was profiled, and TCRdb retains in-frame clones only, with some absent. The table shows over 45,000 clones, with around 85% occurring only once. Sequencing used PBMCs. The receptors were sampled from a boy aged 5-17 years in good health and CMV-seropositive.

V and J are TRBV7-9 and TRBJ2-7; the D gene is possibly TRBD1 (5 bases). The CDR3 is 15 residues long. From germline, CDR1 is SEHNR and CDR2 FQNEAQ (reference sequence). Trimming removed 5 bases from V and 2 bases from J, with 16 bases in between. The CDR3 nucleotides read TGTGCCAGCAGCCCCCCGGGCAGGGCAGCCTACGAGCAGTACTTC. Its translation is CASSPPGRAAYEQYF.

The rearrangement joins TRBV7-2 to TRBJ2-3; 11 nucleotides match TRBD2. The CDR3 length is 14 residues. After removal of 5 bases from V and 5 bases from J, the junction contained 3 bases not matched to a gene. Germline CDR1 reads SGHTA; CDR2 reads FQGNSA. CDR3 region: CASSPGLAVDTQYF. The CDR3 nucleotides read TGTGCCAGCAGCCCGGGACTAGCGGTAGATACGCAGTATTTT.

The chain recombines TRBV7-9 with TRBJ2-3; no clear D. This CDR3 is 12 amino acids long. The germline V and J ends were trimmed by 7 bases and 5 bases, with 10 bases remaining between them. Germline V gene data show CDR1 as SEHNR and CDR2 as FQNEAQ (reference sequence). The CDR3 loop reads CASISPRDTQYF. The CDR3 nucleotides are TGTGCCAGCATCTCCCCGCGAGATACGCAGTATTTT. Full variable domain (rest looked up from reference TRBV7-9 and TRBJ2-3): DTGVSQNPRHKITKRGQNVTFRCDPISEHNRLYWYRQTLGQGPEFLTYFQNEAQLEKSRLLSDRFSAERPKGSFSTLEIQRTEQGDSAMYLCASISPRDTQYFGPGTRLTVL.

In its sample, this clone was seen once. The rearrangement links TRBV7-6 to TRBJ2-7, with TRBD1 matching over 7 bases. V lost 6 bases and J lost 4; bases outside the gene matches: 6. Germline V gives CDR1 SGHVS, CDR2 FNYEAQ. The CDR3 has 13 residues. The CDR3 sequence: CASSIGGGYEQYF. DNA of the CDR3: TGTGCCAGCAGTATAGGGGGCGGTTACGAGCAGTACTTC.

CDR3 DNA: TGTGCCATCAGCCCAGGGGATACCGGTAATTCACCCCTCCACTTT. Protein sequence: CAISPGDTGNSPLHF. The rearrangement links TRBV10-3 to TRBJ1-6; TRBD1 might be the D (6 bases). V lost 6 bases and J lost 6, with 15 bases in between. CDR1 ENHRY and CDR2 SYGVKD come from the germline V gene. The CDR3 sequence is 15 residues long.

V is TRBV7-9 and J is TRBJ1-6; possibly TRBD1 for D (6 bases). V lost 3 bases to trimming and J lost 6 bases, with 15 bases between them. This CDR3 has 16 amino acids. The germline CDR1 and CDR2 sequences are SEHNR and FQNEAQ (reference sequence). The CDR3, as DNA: TGTGCCAGCAGCTTTCTCCGGGGCAGGGGTAATTCACCCCTCCACTTT. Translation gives CASSFLRGRGNSPLHF.

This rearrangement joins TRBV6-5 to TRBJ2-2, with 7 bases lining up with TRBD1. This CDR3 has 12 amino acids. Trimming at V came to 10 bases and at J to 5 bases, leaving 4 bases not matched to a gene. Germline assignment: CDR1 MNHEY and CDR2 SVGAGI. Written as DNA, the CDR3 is TGTGCCATACAGGGGTCTACCGGGGAGCTGTTTTTT. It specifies CAIQGSTGELFF.

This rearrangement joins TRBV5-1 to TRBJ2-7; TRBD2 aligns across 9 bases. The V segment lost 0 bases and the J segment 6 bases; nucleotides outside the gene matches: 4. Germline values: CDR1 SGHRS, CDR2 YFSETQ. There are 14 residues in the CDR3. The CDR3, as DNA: TGCGCCAGCAGCTTGGCCAGCGGGGGGCCCGAGCAGTACTTC. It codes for CASSLASGGPEQYF.

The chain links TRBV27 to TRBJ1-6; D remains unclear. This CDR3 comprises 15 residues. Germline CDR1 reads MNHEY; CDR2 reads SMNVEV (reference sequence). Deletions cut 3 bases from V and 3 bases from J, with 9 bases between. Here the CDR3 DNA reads TGTGCCAGCAGTTTTGGGCTAAACTATAATTCACCCCTCCACTTT. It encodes CASSFGLNYNSPLHF.

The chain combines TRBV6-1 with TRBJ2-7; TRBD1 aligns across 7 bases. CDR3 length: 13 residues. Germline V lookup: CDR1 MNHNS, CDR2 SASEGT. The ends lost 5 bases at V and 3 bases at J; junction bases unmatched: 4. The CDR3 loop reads CASSSDRFYEQYF. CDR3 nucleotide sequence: TGTGCCAGCAGTTCGGACAGGTTCTACGAGCAGTACTTC.

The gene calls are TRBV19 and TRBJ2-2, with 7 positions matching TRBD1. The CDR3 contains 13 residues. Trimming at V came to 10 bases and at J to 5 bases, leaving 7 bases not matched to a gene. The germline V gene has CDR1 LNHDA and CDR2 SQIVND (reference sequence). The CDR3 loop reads CATLTGRTGELFF. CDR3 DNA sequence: TGTGCCACCTTGACAGGGCGGACCGGGGAGCTGTTTTTT.

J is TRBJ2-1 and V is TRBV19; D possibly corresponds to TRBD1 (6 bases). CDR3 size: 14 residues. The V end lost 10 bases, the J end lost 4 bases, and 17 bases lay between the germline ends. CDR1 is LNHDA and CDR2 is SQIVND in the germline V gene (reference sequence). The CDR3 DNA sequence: TGTGCCACCAACCAGGACAGTCTTTACAATGAGCAGTTCTTC. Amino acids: CATNQDSLYNEQFF.

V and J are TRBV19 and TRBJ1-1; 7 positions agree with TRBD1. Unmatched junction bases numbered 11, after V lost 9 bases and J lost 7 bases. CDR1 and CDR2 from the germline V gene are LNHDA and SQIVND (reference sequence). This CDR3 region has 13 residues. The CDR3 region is CASNDRETVEAFF. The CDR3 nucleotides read TGTGCCAGCAATGACAGGGAAACTGTTGAAGCTTTCTTT.

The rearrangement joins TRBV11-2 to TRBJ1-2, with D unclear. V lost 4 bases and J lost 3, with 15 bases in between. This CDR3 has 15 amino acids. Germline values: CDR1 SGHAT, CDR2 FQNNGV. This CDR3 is CASSWRALVDYGYTF. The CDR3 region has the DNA TGTGCCAGCAGCTGGAGGGCCCTAGTCGACTATGGCTACACCTTC. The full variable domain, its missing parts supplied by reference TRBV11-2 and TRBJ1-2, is EAGVAQSPRYKIIEKRQSVAFWCNPISGHATLYWYQQILGQGPKLLIQFQNNGVVDDSQLPKDRFSAERLKGVDSTLKIQPAKLEDSAVYLCASSWRALVDYGYTFGSGTRLTVV.

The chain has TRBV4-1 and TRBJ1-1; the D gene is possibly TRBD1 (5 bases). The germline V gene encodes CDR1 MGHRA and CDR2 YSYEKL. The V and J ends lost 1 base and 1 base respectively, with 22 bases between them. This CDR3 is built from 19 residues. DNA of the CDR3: TGCGCCAGCAGCCAAGGAGTGTTCCGGGGGTCTGCTTCGAACACTGAAGCTTTCTTT. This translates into CASSQGVFRGSASNTEAFF.